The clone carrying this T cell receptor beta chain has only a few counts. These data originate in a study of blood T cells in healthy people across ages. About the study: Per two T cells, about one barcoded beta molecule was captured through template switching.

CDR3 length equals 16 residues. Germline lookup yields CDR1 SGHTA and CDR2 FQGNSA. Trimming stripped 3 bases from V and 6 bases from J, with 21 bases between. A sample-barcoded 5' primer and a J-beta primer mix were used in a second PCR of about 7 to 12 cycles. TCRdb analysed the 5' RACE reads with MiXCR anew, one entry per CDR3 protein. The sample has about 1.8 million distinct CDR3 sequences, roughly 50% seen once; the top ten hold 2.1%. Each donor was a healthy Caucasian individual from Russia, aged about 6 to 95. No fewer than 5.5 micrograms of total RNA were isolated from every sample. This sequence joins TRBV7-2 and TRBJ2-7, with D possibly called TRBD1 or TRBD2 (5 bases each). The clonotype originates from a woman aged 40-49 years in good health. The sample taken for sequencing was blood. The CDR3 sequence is CASSFTSGTAAIEQYF. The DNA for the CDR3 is TGTGCCAGCAGCTTCACCTCCGGGACGGCCGCTATCGAGCAGTACTTC.